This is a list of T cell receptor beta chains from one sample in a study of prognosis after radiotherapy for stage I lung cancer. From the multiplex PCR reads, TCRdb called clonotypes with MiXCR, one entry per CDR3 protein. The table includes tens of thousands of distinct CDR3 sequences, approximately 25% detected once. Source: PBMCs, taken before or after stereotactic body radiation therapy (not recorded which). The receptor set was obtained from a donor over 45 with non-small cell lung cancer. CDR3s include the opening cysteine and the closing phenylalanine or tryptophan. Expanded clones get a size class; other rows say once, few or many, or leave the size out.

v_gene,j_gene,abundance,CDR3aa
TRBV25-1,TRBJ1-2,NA,CASSEGAVGLANYGYTF
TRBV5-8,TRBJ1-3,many,CASSSGVLGSGNTIYF
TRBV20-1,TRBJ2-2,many,CSASYPRTGELFF
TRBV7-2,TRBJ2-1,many,CASSLDSGFRFF
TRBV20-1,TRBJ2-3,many,CSAWTRFTDTQYF
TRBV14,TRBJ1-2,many,CASGNFYGYTF
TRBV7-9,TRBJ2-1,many,CASSLGVGRRISYNEQFF
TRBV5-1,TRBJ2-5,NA,CASSSPGQPQETQYF
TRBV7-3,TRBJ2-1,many,CASSFGTGASNEQFF
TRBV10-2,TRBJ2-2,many,CASRPLVGNTGELFF
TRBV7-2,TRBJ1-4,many,CASSTRAPNEKLFF
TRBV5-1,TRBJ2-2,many,CASSLAGQGFPGELFF
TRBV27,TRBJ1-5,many,CASSSRPPGQGGNQPQHF
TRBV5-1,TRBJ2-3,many,CASSSQGGADTQYF
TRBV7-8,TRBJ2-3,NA,CVGSFYGQGATDTQYF
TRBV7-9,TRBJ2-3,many,CASSPGTSGETDTQYF
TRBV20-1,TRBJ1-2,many,CSARGGNNYGYTF
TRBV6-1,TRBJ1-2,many,CASGTGIGYTF
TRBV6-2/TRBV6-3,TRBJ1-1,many,CASTPTGGWNTEAFF
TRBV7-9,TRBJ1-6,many,CASSHFGGYGGSYNSPLHF
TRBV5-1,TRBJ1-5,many,CASSMDGGHQPQHF
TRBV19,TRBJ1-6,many,CASSISGQSLNSPLHF
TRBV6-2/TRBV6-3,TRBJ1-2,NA,CASRKLAMGVNYCYTF
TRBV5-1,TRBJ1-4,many,CASSPGQKYEKLFF
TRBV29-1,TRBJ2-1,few,CSVALPGQTYNEQFF
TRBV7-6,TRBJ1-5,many,CASGQGGNQPQHF
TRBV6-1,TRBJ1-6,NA,CASTSCKTYNSPLHF
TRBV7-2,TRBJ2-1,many,CASSPGIGATNEQFF
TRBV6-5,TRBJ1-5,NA,CASSYLDQPQHF
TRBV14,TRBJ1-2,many,CASSQRGAGYRGYTF
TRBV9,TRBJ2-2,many,CAVTPSPGRRSGELFF
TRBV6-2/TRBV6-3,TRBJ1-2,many,CASSYSGGLQDGYTF
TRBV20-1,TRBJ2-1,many,CSAYQPPRNNEQFF
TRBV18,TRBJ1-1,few,CASSPEGRGHTEAFF
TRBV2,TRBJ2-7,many,CAIHTGGREQYF
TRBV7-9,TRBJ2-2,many,CASSFGQTNTGELFF
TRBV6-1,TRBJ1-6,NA,CAKRDRGTLSPHHF
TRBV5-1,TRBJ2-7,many,CASSAELLSYEQYF
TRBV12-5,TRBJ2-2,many,CASGRGGPGELFF
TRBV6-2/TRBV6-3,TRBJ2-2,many,CASSEYRGTAGELFF
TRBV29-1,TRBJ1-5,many,CSVLRGLKQPQHF
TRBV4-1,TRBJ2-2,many,CASSLTSGGAPNTGELFF
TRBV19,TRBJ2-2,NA,CASSIQGTSTGELFF
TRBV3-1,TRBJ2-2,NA,CASSPTYTGGLFF
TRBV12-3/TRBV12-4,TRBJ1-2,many,CASSLTGLNYGYTF